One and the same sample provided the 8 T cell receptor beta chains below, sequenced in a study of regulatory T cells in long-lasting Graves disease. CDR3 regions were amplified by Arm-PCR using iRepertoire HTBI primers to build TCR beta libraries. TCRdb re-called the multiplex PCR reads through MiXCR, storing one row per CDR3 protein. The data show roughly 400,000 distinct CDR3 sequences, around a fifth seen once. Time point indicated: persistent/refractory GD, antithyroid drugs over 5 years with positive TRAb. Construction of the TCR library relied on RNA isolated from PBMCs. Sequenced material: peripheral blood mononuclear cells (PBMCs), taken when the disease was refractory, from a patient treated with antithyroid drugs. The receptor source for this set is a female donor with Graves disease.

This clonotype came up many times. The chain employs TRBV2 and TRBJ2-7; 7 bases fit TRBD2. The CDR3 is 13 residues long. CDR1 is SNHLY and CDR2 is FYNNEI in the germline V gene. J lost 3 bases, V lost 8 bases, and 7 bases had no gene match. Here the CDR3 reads CASEGLAVYEQYF. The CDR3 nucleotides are TGTGCCAGCGAGGGGCTAGCGGTCTACGAGCAGTACTTC.

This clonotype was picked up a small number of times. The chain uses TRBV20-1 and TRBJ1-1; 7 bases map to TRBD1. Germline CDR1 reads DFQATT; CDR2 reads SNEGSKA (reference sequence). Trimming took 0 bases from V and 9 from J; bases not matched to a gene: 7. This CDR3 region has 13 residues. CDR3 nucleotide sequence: TGCAGTGCTAGAGACCGGGACAGAAAAAAAGCTTTCTTT. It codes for CSARDRDRKKAFF.

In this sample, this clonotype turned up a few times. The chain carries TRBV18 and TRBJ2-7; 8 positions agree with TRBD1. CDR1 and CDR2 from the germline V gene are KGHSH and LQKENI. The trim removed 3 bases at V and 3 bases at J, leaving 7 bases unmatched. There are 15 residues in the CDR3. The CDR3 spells CASSPGTGDYYEQYF. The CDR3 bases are TGTGCCAGCTCACCCGGGACAGGAGACTACTACGAGCAGTACTTC.

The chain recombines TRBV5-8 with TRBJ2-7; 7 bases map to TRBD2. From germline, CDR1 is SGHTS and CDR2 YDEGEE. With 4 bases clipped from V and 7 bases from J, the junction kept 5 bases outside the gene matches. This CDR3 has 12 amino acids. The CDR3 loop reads CASSLTSFEQYF. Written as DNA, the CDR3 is TGTGCCAGCAGCCTGACTAGCTTTGAGCAGTACTTC.

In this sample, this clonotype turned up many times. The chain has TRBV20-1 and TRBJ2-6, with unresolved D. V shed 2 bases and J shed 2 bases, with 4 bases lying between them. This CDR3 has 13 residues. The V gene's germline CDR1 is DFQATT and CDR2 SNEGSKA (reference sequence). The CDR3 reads CSARQPGANVLTF. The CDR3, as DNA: TGCAGTGCTAGACAGCCTGGGGCCAACGTCCTGACTTTC.

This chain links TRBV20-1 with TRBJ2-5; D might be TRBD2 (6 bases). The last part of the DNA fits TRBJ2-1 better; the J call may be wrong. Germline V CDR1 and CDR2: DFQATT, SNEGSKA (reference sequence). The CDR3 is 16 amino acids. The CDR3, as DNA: TGCAGTGCTAGAGATCTAACGCGGGATCTGTACAATGAGCAGTTCTTC. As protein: CSARDLTRDLYNEQFF.

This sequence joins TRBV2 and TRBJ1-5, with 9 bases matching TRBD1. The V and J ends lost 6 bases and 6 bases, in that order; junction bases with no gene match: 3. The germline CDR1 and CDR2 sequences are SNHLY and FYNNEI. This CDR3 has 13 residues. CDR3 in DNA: TGTGCCAGCAGGGACAGGGGTCGTCAGCCCCAGCATTTT. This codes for CASRDRGRQPQHF. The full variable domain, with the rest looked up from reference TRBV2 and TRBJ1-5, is EPEVTQTPSHQVTQMGQEVILRCVPISNHLYFYWYRQILGQKVEFLVSFYNNEISEKSEIFDDQFSVERPDGSNFTLKIRSTKLEDSAMYFCASRDRGRQPQHFGDGTRLSIL.

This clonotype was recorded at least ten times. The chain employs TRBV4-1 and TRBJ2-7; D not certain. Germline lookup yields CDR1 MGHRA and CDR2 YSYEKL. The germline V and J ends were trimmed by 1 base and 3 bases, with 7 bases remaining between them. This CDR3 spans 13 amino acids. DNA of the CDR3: TGCGCCAGCAGCCAAGGGCTGATCTACGAGCAGTACTTC. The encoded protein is CASSQGLIYEQYF.